A single sample is the source of the 21 T cell receptor beta chains below, sequenced in a study of shared clonotypes between healthy human individuals. Sequencing was performed with immunoSEQ multiplex PCR; in TCRdb, only in-frame clones are kept and a portion is missing. The table includes just over 2,000,000 clones, 90% to 95% detected once. Input material: naive CD4+ T cells sorted from blood. Subset denoted: CD45RA+ positively selected. Receptors originate from a man younger than 35 in good health.

The rearrangement uses TRBV4-3 and TRBJ2-2, with D tentatively TRBD1 or TRBD2 (6 bases each). V lost 0 bases to trimming and J lost 4 bases, with 12 bases between them. This CDR3 contains 16 residues. Per the germline V gene, CDR1 is LGHNA and CDR2 is YSLEER. CDR3 nucleotide sequence: TGCGCCAGCAGCCAAGAATTAGGGGGGAGCACCGGGGAGCTGTTTTTT. It encodes CASSQELGGSTGELFF.

In the case of this clone: The sample contains more than one DNA sequence encoding this CDR3. The genes are TRBV28 and TRBJ1-2; 9 bases line up with TRBD1. V was pared by 5 bases and J by 2 bases, with 3 bases of the junction left unmatched. In germline, CDR1 is MDHEN, CDR2 SYDVKM. This CDR3 has 14 residues. In nucleotides, the CDR3 is TGTGCCAGCAGTACGGGACAGGGAAACTATGGCTACACCTTC. Its translation is CASSTGQGNYGYTF.

With respect to this clone: A clone one base away is much larger, so this may be a read error. This sequence joins TRBV14 and TRBJ1-6; the D is unclear. CDR1 and CDR2 (germline): SGHDN, FVKESK. The CDR3 length is 12 residues. V lost 3 bases and J 7 bases, leaving 4 bases between the germline ends. The CDR3 loop is CASSHLNSPLHF. The CDR3 DNA reads as TGTGCCAGCAGCCACCTAAATTCACCCCTCCACTTT.

The chain is built from TRBV28 and TRBJ1-2; maybe TRBD1 (6 bases). This CDR3 contains 13 residues. V was trimmed by 4 bases and J by 7 bases, leaving 13 bases between them. Germline CDR1 reads MDHEN; CDR2 reads SYDVKM. The CDR3 nucleotides read TGTGCCAGCAGTTCCCAGGGGTACGGTGGCTACACCTTC. Residues: CASSSQGYGGYTF.

This clone is a singleton in its sample. The V call is TRBV10-3, the J call TRBJ1-1, with a tentative D call TRBD1 (6 bases). CDR1 and CDR2 from the germline V gene are ENHRY and SYGVKD. Trimming took 6 bases from V and 0 from J, leaving 11 bases between them. The CDR3 is 14 residues long. The CDR3 nucleotides are TGTGCCATCAGGTTAGGACAGTTGAACACTGAAGCTTTCTTT. Translation: CAIRLGQLNTEAFF.

This clone is a singleton in its sample. The CDR3 loop is CASSEGVEGMGYGYTF. CDR3 DNA: TGTGCCAGCAGTGAAGGTGTTGAGGGAATGGGCTATGGCTACACCTTC. The chain links TRBV2 to TRBJ1-2; D is ambiguous. Trimming removed 1 base at V and 4 bases at J, with 16 bases between. Germline values: CDR1 SNHLY, CDR2 FYNNEI. The CDR3 has 16 residues.

This clone was counted once. The chain employs TRBV18 and TRBJ2-7; D gene ambiguous. The CDR3 runs to 14 residues. Germline V gene data show CDR1 as KGHSH and CDR2 as LQKENI. Deletions cut 8 bases from V and 6 bases from J, with 20 bases between. CDR3 in amino acids: CASEPSFGSGEQYF. The CDR3 DNA reads TGTGCCAGCGAGCCGTCATTTGGGTCGGGCGAGCAGTACTTC.

The CDR3 loop reads CASTGGGSYNSPLHF. CDR3 coding DNA: TGTGCCAGCACCGGCGGCGGCTCCTATAATTCACCCCTCCACTTT. This sequence joins TRBV25-1 and TRBJ1-6; D gene ambiguous. Germline assignment: CDR1 MGHDK and CDR2 SYGVNS. V shed 7 bases and J shed 0 bases, with 10 bases lying between them. The CDR3 consists of 15 residues.

CDR3 sequence (DNA): TGTGCCAGCTCACCACAGGTTCCCGCCGAGCTGTTTTTT. It is translated as CASSPQVPAELFF. V gene TRBV18 combines with J gene TRBJ2-2; unclear D gene. The CDR3 sequence is 13 residues long. V shed 1 base and J shed 11 bases, with 11 bases lying between them. Germline values: CDR1 KGHSH, CDR2 LQKENI. Using reference TRBV18 and TRBJ2-2 for the parts outside the CDR3, the full variable domain is NAGVMQNPRHLVRRRGQEARLRCSPMKGHSHVYWYRQLPEEGLKFMVYLQKENIIDESGMPKERFSAEFPKEGPSILRIQQVVRGDSAAYFCASSPQVPAELFFGEGSRLTVL.

Concerning this clone itself: Other DNA sequences in this sample translate to the same CDR3. The rearrangement joins TRBV6-6 to TRBJ1-5, with TRBD1 as a possible D gene (5 bases). Per germline, CDR1 MNHNY and CDR2 SVGAGI (reference sequence). The CDR3 covers 14 residues. The V end was cut by 7 bases, the J end by 4 bases, with 14 bases between. CDR3 amino acids: CASTKRDGNQPQHF. The CDR3 DNA sequence: TGTGCCAGCACCAAAAGGGACGGGAATCAGCCCCAGCATTTT.

V and J are TRBV5-4 and TRBJ2-2; D unresolved. Germline CDR1 reads SGHNT; CDR2 reads YYREEE (reference sequence). This CDR3 is 14 amino acids long. The V end lost 2 bases, the J end lost 2 bases, and 7 bases lay between the germline ends. CDR3 in amino acids: CASSFAINTGELFF. CDR3 DNA: TGTGCCAGCAGCTTTGCGATAAACACCGGGGAGCTGTTTTTT. The whole variable domain, filled in from reference TRBV5-4 and TRBJ2-2, reads ETGVTQSPTHLIKTRGQQVTLRCSSQSGHNTVSWYQQALGQGPQFIFQYYREEENGRGNFPPRFSGLQFPNYSSELNVNALELDDSALYLCASSFAINTGELFFGEGSRLTVL.

The chain uses TRBV6-5 and TRBJ1-1, with D perhaps TRBD1 (5 bases). Germline V gene lookup returns CDR1 MNHEY and CDR2 SVGAGI. Between the trimmed V and J ends, which lost 6 bases and 0 bases, there was a span of 14 bases. The CDR3 runs to 15 residues. CDR3 loop: CASSQGGGMNTEAFF. In DNA, the CDR3 is TGTGCCAGCAGCCAGGGCGGGGGTATGAACACTGAAGCTTTCTTT.

The rearrangement uses TRBV27 and TRBJ1-1, with D tentatively TRBD1 (6 bases). Germline V CDR1 and CDR2: MNHEY, SMNVEV (reference sequence). Trimming left V 7 bases short and J 5 bases short, with 17 bases between. This CDR3 is built from 14 residues. CDR3 loop: CASKPDRGRTEAFF. As DNA, the CDR3 is TGTGCCAGCAAACCGGACAGAGGAAGGACTGAAGCTTTCTTT.

As regards this clone: Other DNA variants within this sample encode the same CDR3. The chain has TRBV7-2 and TRBJ1-6, with no clear D. This CDR3 has 14 residues. Trimming stripped 1 base from V and 0 bases from J, with 1 base between. Per the germline V gene, CDR1 is SGHTA and CDR2 is FQGNSA. Here the CDR3 DNA reads TGTGCCAGCAGCTTAGGCTCCTATAATTCACCCCTCCACTTT. It translates to CASSLGSYNSPLHF.

This CDR3 is CAISDSSGYTF. As DNA, the CDR3 is TGTGCCATCAGTGACAGCTCTGGCTACACCTTC. The chain employs TRBV10-3 and TRBJ1-2, with D hard to call. This CDR3 comprises 11 residues. Germline V gives CDR1 ENHRY, CDR2 SYGVKD. Trimming took off 3 bases at V and 7 bases at J, with 6 bases between the two ends.

The chain recombines TRBV7-6 with TRBJ2-7; D ambiguous. The germline V gene has CDR1 SGHVS and CDR2 FNYEAQ. This CDR3 is built from 13 residues. V shed 2 bases and J shed 7 bases, with 12 bases lying between them. CDR3 sequence: CASSLTVQQEQYF. The CDR3 DNA reads as TGTGCCAGCAGCTTAACAGTCCAGCAGGAGCAGTACTTC.

Regarding this clone: A much larger clone lies a single base off, so this may be a read error. The same CDR3 also results from other DNA sequences found in this sample. The chain joins TRBV6-5 to TRBJ2-7; TRBD1 matches 8 bases. This CDR3 is built from 13 residues. The V gene's germline CDR1 is MNHEY and CDR2 SVGAGI. CDR3 amino acids: CASSRTGTYEQYF. DNA of the CDR3: TGTGCCAGCAGCCGGACAGGGACCTACGAGCAGTACTTT.

This clone appeared once. This chain uses TRBV2 with TRBJ2-2, with D maybe TRBD1 (5 bases). The V gene's germline CDR1 is SNHLY and CDR2 FYNNEI. Trimming stripped 4 bases from V and 5 bases from J, with 11 bases between. The CDR3 contains 14 residues. The CDR3 DNA sequence: TGTGCCAGCAGTGTTTCCAGGACAACCGGGGAGCTGTTTTTT. Its translation is CASSVSRTTGELFF.

CDR3 residues: CASNGASGSLAYEQYF. As DNA, the CDR3 is TGTGCCAGCAATGGGGCTAGCGGGAGCTTAGCCTACGAGCAGTACTTC. J is TRBJ2-7 and V is TRBV2; 10 bases line up with TRBD2. The CDR3 covers 16 residues. CDR1 and CDR2 (germline): SNHLY, FYNNEI. Germline trimming cut 7 bases from V and 2 bases from J; bases unmatched to any gene: 11.

V usage is TRBV5-1 and J usage is TRBJ1-4; 8 nucleotides line up with TRBD1. Germline CDR1 reads SGHRS; CDR2 reads YFSETQ. The CDR3 is 15 amino acids. V shed 0 bases, J shed 8 bases, and the junction held 6 bases outside the gene matches. CDR3 DNA: TGCGCCAGCAGCTTGGCAGGGGGCGCGAGGGAAAAACTGTTTTTT. Translating it yields CASSLAGGAREKLFF.

CDR3 nucleotide sequence: TGTGCCAGCAGCTTAGCTTTAACAGGGCTATTTGAAAAACTGTTTTTT. Protein: CASSLALTGLFEKLFF. The V and J genes are TRBV7-9 and TRBJ1-4, with D perhaps matching TRBD1 (6 bases). V gave up 0 bases and J gave up 7 bases, with 15 bases separating them. The CDR3 is made up of 16 amino acids. Looked up from germline, CDR1 is SEHNR and CDR2 is FQNEAQ (reference sequence).